This record concerns one T cell receptor (beta chain) sequence. These data come from a study of blood T cells in healthy people across ages. The draw of peripheral blood yielded about 9.4 milliliters from each donor. This CDR3 region has 12 residues. In germline, CDR1 is SQVTM, CDR2 ANQGSEA. V shed 5 bases and J shed 11 bases, with 18 bases lying between them. Primers used in a second PCR of roughly 6 to 11 cycles were a sample-barcoded 5' primer and a J-beta primer mix. From the 5' RACE reads, TCRdb called clonotypes with MiXCR, one entry per CDR3 protein. The sample lists approximately 1.5 million distinct CDR3 sequences, roughly 43% seen once, with about 3.8% in the top ten.

This clonotype was sampled from a young woman in good health. The chain uses TRBV29-1 and TRBJ2-5; TRBD1 is a possible D gene (6 bases). The sample consisted of blood. CDR3: CSVLRQDNEQYF. CDR3 in DNA: TGCAGCGTTCTCCGACAGGACAATGAGCAGTACTTC.